This section outlines one TCR beta chain sequence together with its context. Its target is unknown. This sample stems from a study of T cells in Graves' hyperthyroidism and ophthalmopathy. Study conclusions and caveats: Blood shared most expanded thyroid clonotypes above 0.001.

Newly diagnosed hyperthyroidism, duration under 2 months, in patients aged 18 to 65. The investigators amplified TCR beta CDR3 regions from RNA transcripts. First-round RT-PCR of the TCR CDR3 relied on the HTBI primer set. TCRdb reanalysed the multiplex PCR reads using MiXCR and keeps one entry per CDR3 protein. The repertoire has a few hundred thousand distinct CDR3 sequences, approximately 15% of them found once; the top ten carry around 7.3%. The CDR3 loop spans 11 amino acids. With 7 bases removed from V and 5 bases from J, the gap between germline ends came to 9 bases. Per germline, CDR1 MDHEN and CDR2 SYDVKM.

Sequencing was performed on blood. The TCR was taken from a woman in her twenties or thirties with Graves' hyperthyroidism. The chain has TRBV28 and TRBJ2-7, with unresolved D. The CDR3 DNA reads as TGTGCCAGCACCCTTGAAAACGAGCAGTACTTC. Translated: CASTLENEQYF.